This TCR beta chain was retrieved from a study of identifying expanded T cells in peripheral blood. Sequenced by immunoSEQ multiplex PCR; TCRdb stores in-frame clones only, minus some. The sample holds 100,000 to 150,000 clones; 65% to 90% are singletons and the top ten take roughly 7.9%. The CDR3 totals 13 residues. Germline V gene lookup returns CDR1 SGHNT and CDR2 YENEEA. Unmatched junction bases numbered 4, after V lost 5 bases and J lost 8 bases. No infections or other immune events were documented during collection. The TCR was taken from a person aged 18-70 years in good health. The sequencing input was blood. V gene TRBV11-3 combines with J gene TRBJ2-1; 9 positions agree with TRBD2. Here the CDR3 DNA reads TGTGCCAGCAGCCATCGCGGGGGGGATGAGCAGTTCTTC. This translates into CASSHRGGDEQFF.